These 19 T cell receptor beta chains were sequenced from one sample in a study of blood T cell repertoires in COVID-19. Some clones are missing from TCRdb's copy, which holds only in-frame ones; the method was immunoSEQ multiplex PCR. The table includes around 330,000 clones, more than 75% detected once. Material: PBMCs or T cells enriched from blood (not recorded which). These receptor sequences come from a man aged 55-75 years who had recovered from COVID-19.

V is TRBV5-1 and J is TRBJ2-7, with TRBD1 matching 11 bases. Germline V lookup: CDR1 SGHRS, CDR2 YFSETQ. V was clipped by 5 bases and J by 4 bases; unmatched bases: 8. This CDR3 comprises 15 residues. Here the CDR3 reads CASRPGQGGLYEQYF. The CDR3 DNA reads as TGCGCCAGCAGACCGGGACAGGGGGGTCTATACGAGCAGTACTTC.

This chain joins TRBV5-1 and TRBJ2-2; D not resolved. This CDR3 is built from 15 residues. Trimming took off 3 bases at V and 2 bases at J, with 11 bases between the two ends. Germline-derived CDR1 and CDR2 are SGHRS and YFSETQ. For the CDR3, the DNA is TGCGCCAGCAGCTCCGCTCTAAGTAACACCGGGGAGCTGTTTTTT. Encoded protein: CASSSALSNTGELFF.

The rearrangement links TRBV5-1 to TRBJ1-6, with unresolved D. Trimming took off 1 base at V and 7 bases at J, with 9 bases between the two ends. The CDR3 has 14 residues. Per germline, CDR1 SGHRS and CDR2 YFSETQ. CDR3 sequence: CASSLFFENSPLHF. The CDR3 DNA sequence: TGCGCCAGCAGCTTGTTTTTCGAGAATTCACCCCTCCACTTT.

The V call is TRBV9, the J call TRBJ2-5; tentative D call: TRBD2 (6 bases). The CDR3 consists of 14 residues. With 0 bases removed from V and 4 bases from J, the gap between germline ends came to 10 bases. Per germline, CDR1 SGDLS and CDR2 YYNGEE. In DNA form, the CDR3 reads TGTGCCAGCAGCGTAGCACTAGCAGCAGAGACCCAGTACTTC. Amino acid sequence: CASSVALAAETQYF.

The chain is built from TRBV5-4 and TRBJ1-1; 7 bases match TRBD1. The trim removed 4 bases at V and 1 base at J, leaving 7 bases unmatched. The CDR3 loop spans 15 amino acids. Germline CDR1 SGHNT, CDR2 YYREEE (reference sequence). Here the CDR3 reads CASSQGQPANTEAFF. The CDR3 DNA follows: TGTGCCAGCAGCCAGGGACAGCCCGCGAACACTGAAGCTTTCTTT.

In this sample, this clone turned up once. V is TRBV11-2 and J is TRBJ1-6; TRBD1 aligns across 9 bases. Germline V gene sequence: CDR1 SGHAT, CDR2 FQNNGV. The CDR3 consists of 17 residues. J lost 3 bases, V lost 4 bases, and 7 bases had no gene match. CDR3 amino acids: CASSWRQGDNYNSPLHF. CDR3 nucleotide sequence: TGTGCCAGCAGCTGGAGACAGGGGGACAACTATAATTCACCCCTCCACTTT.

The chain employs TRBV7-2 and TRBJ2-1; the D is unclear. The V gene lost 4 bases and the J gene lost 4 bases, with 11 bases spanning the gap. The CDR3 runs to 14 residues. Germline loops: CDR1 SGHTA, CDR2 FQGNSA. The CDR3 is CASSSYVWYNEQFF. DNA for the CDR3: TGTGCCAGCAGCTCCTACGTATGGTACAATGAGCAGTTCTTC.

V gene TRBV5-5 combines with J gene TRBJ2-1; D perhaps matches TRBD1 (5 bases). Germline V gene lookup returns CDR1 SGHKS and CDR2 YYEKEE (reference sequence). The germline V and J ends were trimmed by 4 bases and 5 bases, with 19 bases remaining between them. The CDR3 runs 16 residues. CDR3 coding DNA: TGTGCCAGCAGCCCCACCCAGGGCCTCTGGAACAATGAGCAGTTCTTC. Amino acid sequence: CASSPTQGLWNNEQFF.

V gene TRBV7-8 combines with J gene TRBJ2-3; 9 bases fit TRBD1. The germline V gene encodes CDR1 SGHVS and CDR2 FQNEAQ. The CDR3 spans 15 residues. V shed 6 bases, J shed 4 bases, and the junction held 8 bases outside the gene matches. The CDR3 region is CASSQDRGYPDTQYF. CDR3 nucleotides: TGTGCCAGCAGTCAGGACAGGGGATATCCAGATACGCAGTATTTT.

The CDR3 loop is CASSHGVVQGAFYGYTF. CDR3 DNA: TGTGCCAGCAGCCACGGCGTGGTTCAGGGGGCGTTCTATGGCTACACCTTC. The rearrangement links TRBV5-8 to TRBJ1-2, with 8 bases matching TRBD1. CDR1 is SGHTS and CDR2 is YDEGEE in the germline V gene. There are 17 residues in the CDR3. Trimming took 4 bases from V and 4 from J; bases not matched to a gene: 15. The whole variable domain, remainder taken from reference TRBV5-8 and TRBJ1-2, is EAGVTQSPTHLIKTRGQQATLRCSPISGHTSVYWYQQALGLGLQFLLWYDEGEERNRGNFPPRFSGRQFPNYSSELNVNALELEDSALYLCASSHGVVQGAFYGYTFGSGTRLTVV.

The V gene is TRBV2, the J gene TRBJ2-1; D not resolved. Germline V CDR1 and CDR2: SNHLY, FYNNEI. The CDR3 sequence is 13 residues long. The V and J ends lost 8 bases and 3 bases respectively, with 11 bases between them. CDR3 nucleotides: TGTGCCAGCCTCGAGCAACTCTACAATGAGCAGTTCTTC. This codes for CASLEQLYNEQFF.

The chain employs TRBV7-8 and TRBJ1-2, with 9 positions matching TRBD1. The V segment lost 2 bases and the J segment 5 bases; nucleotides outside the gene matches: 3. In germline, CDR1 is SGHVS, CDR2 FQNEAQ. This CDR3 has 14 amino acids. CDR3 coding DNA: TGTGCCAGCAGCTTATTAGGACAGGGGTATGGCTACACCTTC. Translated: CASSLLGQGYGYTF.

The chain combines TRBV5-1 with TRBJ2-7; a possible D gene is TRBD1 (5 bases). Trimming pared 4 bases from V and 3 bases from J, leaving 11 bases between. CDR1 and CDR2 (germline): SGHRS, YFSETQ. This CDR3 is built from 13 residues. CDR3 sequence: CASSGLTDYEQYF. The CDR3 coding sequence is TGCGCCAGCAGCGGGTTGACAGACTACGAGCAGTACTTC. The whole variable domain, remainder taken from reference TRBV5-1 and TRBJ2-7, is KAGVTQTPRYLIKTRGQQVTLSCSPISGHRSVSWYQQTPGQGLQFLFEYFSETQRNKGNFPGRFSGRQFSNSRSEMNVSTLELGDSALYLCASSGLTDYEQYFGPGTRLTVT.

This chain uses TRBV5-1 with TRBJ1-2; D perhaps matches TRBD1 (5 bases). The V and J ends lost 4 bases and 8 bases respectively, with 15 bases between them. Germline V lookup: CDR1 SGHRS, CDR2 YFSETQ. The CDR3 runs 13 residues. The DNA of the CDR3 is TGCGCCAGCAGCCTCCGGCAGGGTGTCGGCTACACCTTC. It codes for CASSLRQGVGYTF.

This chain uses TRBV7-9 with TRBJ2-5; no clear D. V lost 5 bases to trimming and J lost 4 bases, with 11 bases between them. CDR1 and CDR2 from the germline V gene are SEHNR and FQNEAQ (reference sequence). The CDR3 has 13 residues. The CDR3 region is CASSPEWRETQYF. The CDR3 bases are TGTGCCAGCAGCCCGGAGTGGCGAGAGACCCAGTACTTC.

This rearrangement joins TRBV18 to TRBJ1-1; the match to TRBD1 covers 8 bases. V trimming: 2 bases; J trimming: 4 bases; junction bases outside the gene matches: 3. This CDR3 has 14 amino acids. Germline CDR1 and CDR2: KGHSH and LQKENI. The DNA for the CDR3 is TGTGCCAGCTCACCAATCACAGGGGGCACTGAAGCTTTCTTT. This translates into CASSPITGGTEAFF.

The chain employs TRBV6-2 or TRBV6-3 and TRBJ1-1; 8 bases align to TRBD1. Germline CDR1 MNHEY, CDR2 SVGEGT. V dropped 5 bases and J dropped 6; count of bases not matched to a gene: 11. The CDR3 contains 15 residues. The CDR3 DNA is TGTGCCAGCAGTCAGACAGGGGCCAGGAGCGCTGAAGCTTTCTTT. Translated, it gives CASSQTGARSAEAFF.

The V and J genes are TRBV7-8 and TRBJ1-5; maybe TRBD1 (6 bases). V was trimmed by 5 bases and J by 8 bases, leaving 22 bases between them. Germline V CDR1 and CDR2: SGHVS, FQNEAQ. The CDR3 has 16 amino acids. The CDR3 DNA reads TGTGCCAGCAGCCGCCCGGTGGGGGCAGGGCATGAGCCCCAGCATTTT. Protein: CASSRPVGAGHEPQHF.

The CDR3 DNA follows: TGTGCCAGTAGTTCCACAGGGGCGAGAGACACTGAAGCTTTCTTT. Amino acid sequence: CASSSTGARDTEAFF. This chain connects TRBV19 to TRBJ1-1, with TRBD1 matching over 7 bases. The CDR3 totals 15 residues. Germline CDR1 reads LNHDA; CDR2 reads SQIVND (reference sequence). J gave up 3 bases and V 5 bases, and 9 bases lay outside the gene matches.